The present T cell receptor beta chain was sequenced within a study of CD8+CD57+ T cells in acquired aplastic anemia. Broader study findings: Patients and controls shared twenty-nine CD8+ CDR3 sequences.

Those patients picked for sequencing had displayed CD8+CD57+ cell expansion on flow cytometry. The CDR3 has 16 amino acids. Trimming removed 5 bases at V and 5 bases at J, with 19 bases between. CDR1 is SGHVS, CDR2 FQNEAQ, per germline. Template material for TCR beta VDJ and CDR3 profiling consisted of genomic DNA. In TCRdb, the reads were re-called with MiXCR into one record per CDR3 protein. The sample records around 210,000 distinct CDR3 sequences, roughly two thirds being singletons. To note about this clonotype: Antigen: not known.

Sequencing input: sorted CD4+, CD8+, or CD8+CD57+ T cells (not recorded which) from PBMCs. This sequence joins TRBV7-8 and TRBJ1-5; D might be TRBD1 (6 bases). The sequence was collected from a human donor with aplastic anemia. The CDR3 here is CASSLNTGRLDQPQHF. CDR3 nucleotides: TGTGCCAGCAGCCTTAACACAGGGAGACTGGATCAGCCCCAGCATTTT.